The rows below give T cell receptor beta chains drawn from one sample of a study of regulatory T cells in long-lasting Graves disease. TCRdb reprocessed the multiplex PCR reads via MiXCR and lists one record per CDR3 protein. This sample carries about 430,000 distinct CDR3 sequences, over 20% of them seen once, and the ten largest clones take 13% to 15%. Sample: peripheral blood mononuclear cells (PBMCs), taken when the disease was refractory, from a patient treated with antithyroid drugs. The receptor set was obtained from a female donor with Graves disease. Both conserved end residues are part of each CDR3. D genes are given only for firm matches. Only part of the rows carry a size: once, few, many, or a class if the clone is expanded.

>NA|few|TRBV7-8|TRBJ1-2
TGTGCCAGCAGCTTAGAGACAGGTGGCTACACCTTC
CASSLETGGYTF
>TRBD2|NA|TRBV7-7|TRBJ2-7
TGTGCCGCTTGGGGGGGGAGGAGCTCCTACGAGCAGTACTTC
CAAWGGRSSYEQYF
>NA|NA|TRBV7-9|TRBJ1-1
TGTGCCAGCAGCCAACCCGGACAAAACACTGAAGCTTTCTTT
CASSQPGQNTEAFF
>NA|many|TRBV7-9|TRBJ2-7
TGTGCCAGCGGTTCGGGGACTCGCGAGCAGTACTTC
CASGSGTREQYF
>NA|few|TRBV9|TRBJ2-7
TGTGCCAGCAGCGTACGCCCCGACTTCGAGCAGTACTTC
CASSVRPDFEQYF
>TRBD1|few|TRBV29-1|TRBJ2-1
TGCAGCGTTTCCGAGACAGGGAACAATGAGCAGTTCTTC
CSVSETGNNEQFF
>NA|many|TRBV3-1|TRBJ1-1
TGTGCCAGCAGCCGTGAGGACACTAACACTGAAGCTTTCTTT
CASSREDTNTEAFF
>NA|NA|TRBV9|TRBJ2-2
TGTGCCAGCAGCTCCCTGGGTGGGAACACCGGGGAGCTGTTTTTT
CASSSLGGNTGELFF
>NA|NA|TRBV12-3/TRBV12-4|TRBJ2-1
TGTGCCAGCAGCATGATTGGCCTAGAATGCAATGAGCAGTTCTTC
CASSMIGLECNEQFF
>NA|many|TRBV29-1|TRBJ1-2
TGCAGCGTTGAAGGTGCCGGGGGGTATGGCTACACCTTC
CSVEGAGGYGYTF
>NA|NA|TRBV5-1|TRBJ1-1
TGCGCCAGCACGGGACGAGGAAACACTGAAGCTTTCTTT
CASTGRGNTEAFF
>TRBD2|few|TRBV11-2|TRBJ2-1
TGTGCCAGCAGCCTTAGCGGGGGTAGCAGCAATGAGCAGTTCTTC
CASSLSGGSSNEQFF
>TRBD1|NA|TRBV5-4|TRBJ1-1
TGTGCCAGCAGTAACAGGGACAGACTTGAAGCTTTCTTT
CASSNRDRLEAFF
>NA|NA|TRBV20-1|TRBJ2-5
TGCAGTGTTCAAAATTTCCCGGGACCTGGGGTCGAAGGCTTC
CSVQNFPGPGVEGF
>NA|many|TRBV11-2|TRBJ1-2
TGTGCCAGCAGCTTAGAAGGTGGTAAAGGGGACTATGGCTACACCTTC
CASSLEGGKGDYGYTF
>NA|many|TRBV6-5|TRBJ1-1
TGTGCCAGCAGTTACTCGTCCGGACAGTTCTTGAACACTGAAGCTTTCTTT
CASSYSSGQFLNTEAFF
>TRBD2|many|TRBV20-1|TRBJ2-2
TGCAGTGCTACCTCTAGCGGGACCACACACAACCGGGAGCTGTTTTTT
CSATSSGTTHNRELFF
>NA|many|TRBV28|TRBJ1-2
TGTGCCAGCAGTTCAGGGAGGGAAGGCTACACCTTC
CASSSGREGYTF
>NA|NA|TRBV6-2/TRBV6-3|TRBJ1-5
TGTGCCAGCAGTGAAGTCCGATTGTTGACAGTCAATCAGCCCCAGCATTTT
CASSEVRLLTVNQPQHF
>NA|few|TRBV20-1|TRBJ2-7
TGCAGTGCGAGATGGGGGGGCGAATCCTACGAGCAGTACTTC
CSARWGGESYEQYF
>TRBD2|NA|TRBV11-2|TRBJ2-1
TGTGCCAGCAGCCCCCGGGTAGCGGGAGGGCCGCGGTACAATGAGCAGTTCTTC
CASSPRVAGGPRYNEQFF
>NA|NA|TRBV3-1|TRBJ2-3
TGTGCCAGCAGCCCCCCTCCATCCCAGTCAGAGGGTACGCAGTATTTT
CASSPPPSQSEGTQYF
>TRBD1|few|TRBV7-3|TRBJ2-2
TGTGCCAGCAGCTTACAGGGGGACACCGGGGAGCTGTTTTTT
CASSLQGDTGELFF
>TRBD2|few|TRBV5-1|TRBJ2-5
TGCGCCAGCAGCCCTGGGCGTCTAGCGGCGTACCAAGAGACCCAGTACTTC
CASSPGRLAAYQETQYF
>TRBD2|many|TRBV7-2|TRBJ2-5
TGTGCCAGCAGCCAACAGCGGGACGCGGCGACCCAGTACTTC
CASSQQRDAATQYF
>NA|NA|TRBV19|TRBJ1-5
TGTGCCAGTAGTATAGCTCAGCCCCAGCATTTT
CASSIAQPQHF
>NA|NA|TRBV7-9|TRBJ2-2
TGTGCCAGCAGCTTACCGTCTAGGGGGGTTCCCACCGGGGAGCTGTTTTTT
CASSLPSRGVPTGELFF
>NA|NA|TRBV15|TRBJ1-2
TGTGCCACCAGCAGAGATCGTGGGCCCGGGGATGGCTACACCTTC
CATSRDRGPGDGYTF
>TRBD1|few|TRBV5-5|TRBJ2-7
TGTGCCAGCAGCCTCTGGGGACAGGGGGGCTACGAGCAGTACTTC
CASSLWGQGGYEQYF
>NA|many|TRBV5-5|TRBJ1-4
TGTGCCAGCAGCGAGGTGCAGGATTCGCAAAGGGAACTGTTTTTT
CASSEVQDSQRELFF
>TRBD1|many|TRBV10-2|TRBJ2-7
TGCGCCAGCAGTGACCCGGGACAGGCCCTCGAGCAGTACTTC
CASSDPGQALEQYF
>NA|many|TRBV28|TRBJ2-6
TGTGCCAGCAGTCCGGGACCGCCCTCTGGGGCCAACGTCCTGACTTTC
CASSPGPPSGANVLTF
>TRBD2|many|TRBV28|TRBJ2-7
TGTGCCAGCAGTTTAGGGACTATCTTTACGGGGCAGTACTTC
CASSLGTIFTGQYF
>NA|NA|TRBV6-2/TRBV6-3|TRBJ2-1
TGTGCCAGCAGTGAAATGAGCAGGGCTGAGCAGTTCTTC
CASSEMSRAEQFF
>NA|many|TRBV2|TRBJ1-1
TGTGCCAGCACCCAACAGGGTCCGAACACTGAAGCTTTCTTT
CASTQQGPNTEAFF
>NA|NA|TRBV5-4|TRBJ2-5
TGTGCCAGCAGCTTGTACCCGCAAGAGACCCAGTACTTC
CASSLYPQETQYF
>NA|many|TRBV13|TRBJ2-5
TGTGCCAGCAGCTTAGTTGGGGAAGAAGGAGAGACCCAGTACTTC
CASSLVGEEGETQYF
>NA|few|TRBV19|TRBJ2-7
TGTGCCAGTAGTATGGCTGGGCACCCCTACGAGCAGTACTTC
CASSMAGHPYEQYF
>NA|many|TRBV7-9|TRBJ2-2
TGTGCCAGCAGCTCCTCAGCGGGCGACACCGGGGAGCTGTTTTTT
CASSSSAGDTGELFF
>TRBD1|NA|TRBV19|TRBJ2-1
TGTGCCAGTAGTACAGCAGGGGGACAGTTCTTC
CASSTAGGQFF
>TRBD1|NA|TRBV7-9|TRBJ2-1
TGTGCCAGCAGACCAATCGGGACAGCCAATGAGCAGTTCTTC
CASRPIGTANEQFF
>NA|once|TRBV15|TRBJ2-5
TGTGCCACCAGCAGACCCACAGGGAGATTGGGAGAGACCCAGTACTTC
CATSRPTGRLGETQYF
>TRBD2|few|TRBV7-2|TRBJ2-3
TGTGCCAGCAGCCCTCGGGCTAGCGGGAAGGCGACAGATACGCAGTATTTT
CASSPRASGKATDTQYF
>NA|many|TRBV20-1|TRBJ2-2
TGCAGTGCTAGAGATACCAGCGGCACCGGGGAGCTGTTTTTT
CSARDTSGTGELFF
>TRBD1|many|TRBV5-1|TRBJ1-6
TGTGCCAGCAGTAGGGACAGGGGTAATTCACCCCTCCACTTT
CASSRDRGNSPLHF
>NA|few|TRBV20-1|TRBJ2-2
TGCAGTGCTAGTGATCTGGCGAACACCGGGGAGCTGTTTTTT
CSASDLANTGELFF
>NA|NA|TRBV27|TRBJ1-2
TGTGCCAGCAGTTTACAGGGGACTAACTATGGCTACACCTTC
CASSLQGTNYGYTF
>TRBD1|many|TRBV6-5|TRBJ1-6
TGTGCCAGCAGTTCCACCGGACAGGGTGGATCACCCCTCCACTTT
CASSSTGQGGSPLHF
>TRBD1|few|TRBV29-1|TRBJ2-7
TGCAGCGTTGAAGAGAGGGGACAGAACGAGCAGTACTTC
CSVEERGQNEQYF
>NA|many|TRBV27|TRBJ2-7
TGTGCCAGCAGTTTGGGTAGGACGATGTACTTC
CASSLGRTMYF
>NA|many|TRBV12-3/TRBV12-4|TRBJ2-5
TGTGCCAGCGCAGGAGGGCTTCAAGAGACCCAGTACTTC
CASAGGLQETQYF
>TRBD2|many|TRBV28|TRBJ2-7
TGTGCCAGCAGTTTCATGGCGGGAGTGTACGAGCAGTACTTC
CASSFMAGVYEQYF
>NA|many|TRBV2|TRBJ2-2
TGTGCCAGCAGCGGGGATCCCCGAGTCACCGGGGAGCTGTTTTTT
CASSGDPRVTGELFF